The T cell receptor (beta chain) described here comes from a study of T-cell memory formation after mild COVID-19. Study results and limitations: Pre-infection memory carried some responding clones, suggesting that cross-reactive memory joined.

The germline V gene has CDR1 DFQATT and CDR2 SNEGSKA (reference sequence). After removal of 5 bases from V and 1 base from J, the junction contained 1 base not matched to a gene. This CDR3 has 13 amino acids. This clonotype was counted a few times. Antigen: not known. In TCRdb, the 5' RACE reads were re-called with MiXCR into one record per CDR3 protein. Found here are 200,000 or so distinct CDR3 sequences, 9% to 10% of them singletons; the top ten hold roughly 3.5%. The chain joins TRBV20-1 to TRBJ2-3; 9 bases map to TRBD1. This clonotype originated in a man in his late teens or twenties who had mild COVID-19 (a few samples of this study predate the infection). Cell type and time point are not known. The specimen sequenced was PBMCs or a T cell subset sorted from them (not recorded which). CDR3 loop: CSAGDRGTDTQYF. CDR3 nucleotides: TGCAGTGCTGGGGACAGGGGCACAGATACGCAGTATTTT.